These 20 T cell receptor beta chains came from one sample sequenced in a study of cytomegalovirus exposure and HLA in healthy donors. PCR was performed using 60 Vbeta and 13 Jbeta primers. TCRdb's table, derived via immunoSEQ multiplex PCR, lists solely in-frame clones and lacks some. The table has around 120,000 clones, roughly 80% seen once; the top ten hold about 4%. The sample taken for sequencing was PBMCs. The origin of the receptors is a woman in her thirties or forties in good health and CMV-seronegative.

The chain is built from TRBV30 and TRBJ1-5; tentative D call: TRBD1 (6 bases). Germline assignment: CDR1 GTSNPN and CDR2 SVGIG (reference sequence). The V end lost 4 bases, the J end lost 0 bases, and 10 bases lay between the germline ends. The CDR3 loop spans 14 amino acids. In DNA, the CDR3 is TGTGCCTGGACCGGGACACTTAGCAATCAGCCCCAGCATTTT. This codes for CAWTGTLSNQPQHF. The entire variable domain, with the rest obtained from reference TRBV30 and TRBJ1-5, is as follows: SQTIHQWPATLVQPVGSPLSLECTVEGTSNPNLYWYRQAAGRGLQLLFYSVGIGQISSEVPQNLSASRPQDRQFILSSKKLLLSDSGFYLCAWTGTLSNQPQHFGDGTRLSIL.

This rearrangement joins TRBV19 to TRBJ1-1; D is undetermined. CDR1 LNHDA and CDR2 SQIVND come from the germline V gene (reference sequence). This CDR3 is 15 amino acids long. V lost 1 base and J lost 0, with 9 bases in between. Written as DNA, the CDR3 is TGTGCCAGTAGTATAGGGGCGGGATTGAACACTGAAGCTTTCTTT. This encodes CASSIGAGLNTEAFF.

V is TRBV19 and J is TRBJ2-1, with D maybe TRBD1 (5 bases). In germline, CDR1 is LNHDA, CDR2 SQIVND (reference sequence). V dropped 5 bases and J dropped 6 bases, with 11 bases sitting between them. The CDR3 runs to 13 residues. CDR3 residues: CASSVRRGNEQFF. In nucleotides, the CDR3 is TGTGCCAGTAGTGTCCGTAGGGGCAATGAGCAGTTCTTC.

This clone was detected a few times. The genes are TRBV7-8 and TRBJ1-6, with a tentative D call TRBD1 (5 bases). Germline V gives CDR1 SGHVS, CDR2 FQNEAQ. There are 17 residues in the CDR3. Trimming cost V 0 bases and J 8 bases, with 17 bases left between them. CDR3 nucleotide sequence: TGTGCCAGCAGCTTAGCGCGAGTGCAGGGACTCTATTCACCCCTCCACTTT. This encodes CASSLARVQGLYSPLHF.

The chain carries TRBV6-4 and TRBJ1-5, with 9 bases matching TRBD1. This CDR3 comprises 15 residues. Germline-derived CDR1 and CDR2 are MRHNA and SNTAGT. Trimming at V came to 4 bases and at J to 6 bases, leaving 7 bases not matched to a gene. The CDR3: CASSVGQGYGQPQHF. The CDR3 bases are TGTGCCAGCAGTGTGGGACAGGGATACGGTCAGCCCCAGCATTTT.

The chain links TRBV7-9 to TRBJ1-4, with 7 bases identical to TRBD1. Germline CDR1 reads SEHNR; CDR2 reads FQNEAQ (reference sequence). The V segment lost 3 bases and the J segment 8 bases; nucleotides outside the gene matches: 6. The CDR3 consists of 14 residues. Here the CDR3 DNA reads TGTGCCAGCAGCTTCAGGGGGGCGGAGGAAAAACTGTTTTTT. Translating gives CASSFRGAEEKLFF.

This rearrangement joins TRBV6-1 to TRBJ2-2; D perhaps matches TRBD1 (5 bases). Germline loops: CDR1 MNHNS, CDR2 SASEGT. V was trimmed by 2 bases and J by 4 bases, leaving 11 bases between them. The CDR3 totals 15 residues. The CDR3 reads CASSERQPGTGELFF. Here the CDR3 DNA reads TGTGCCAGCAGTGAAAGACAGCCAGGCACCGGGGAGCTGTTTTTT.

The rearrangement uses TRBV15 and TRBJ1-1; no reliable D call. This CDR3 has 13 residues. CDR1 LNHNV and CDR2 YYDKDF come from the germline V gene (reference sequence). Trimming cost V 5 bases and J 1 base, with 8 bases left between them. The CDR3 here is CATSSHRNTEAFF. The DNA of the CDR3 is TGTGCCACCAGCTCCCACAGGAACACTGAAGCTTTCTTT.

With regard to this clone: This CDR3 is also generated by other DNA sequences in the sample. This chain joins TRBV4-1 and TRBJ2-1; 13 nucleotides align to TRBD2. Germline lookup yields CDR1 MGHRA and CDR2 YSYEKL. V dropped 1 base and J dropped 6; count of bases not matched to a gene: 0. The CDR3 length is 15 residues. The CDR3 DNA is TGCGCCAGCAGCCAAGGACTAGCGGGAGGCAATGAGCAGTTCTTC. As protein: CASSQGLAGGNEQFF.

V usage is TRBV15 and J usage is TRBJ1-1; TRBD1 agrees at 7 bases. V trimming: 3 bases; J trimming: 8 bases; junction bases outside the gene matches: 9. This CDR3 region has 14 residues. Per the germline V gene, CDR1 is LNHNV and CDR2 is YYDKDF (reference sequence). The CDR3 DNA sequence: TGTGCCACCAGCAGGGAACGACAGGGCCGGGAAGCTTTCTTT. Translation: CATSRERQGREAFF.

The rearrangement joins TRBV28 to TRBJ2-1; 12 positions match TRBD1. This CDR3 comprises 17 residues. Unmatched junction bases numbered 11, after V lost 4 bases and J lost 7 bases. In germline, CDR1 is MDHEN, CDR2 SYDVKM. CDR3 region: CASSSPGTGGRMNEQFF. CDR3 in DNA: TGTGCCAGCAGTTCCCCCGGGACAGGGGGCCGTATGAATGAGCAGTTCTTC.

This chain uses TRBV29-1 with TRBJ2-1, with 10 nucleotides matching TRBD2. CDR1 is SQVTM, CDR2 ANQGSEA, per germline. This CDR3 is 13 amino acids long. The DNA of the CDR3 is TGCAGTCTGGAGCGGGGGGGGTACAATGAGCAGTTCTTC. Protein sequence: CSLERGGYNEQFF.

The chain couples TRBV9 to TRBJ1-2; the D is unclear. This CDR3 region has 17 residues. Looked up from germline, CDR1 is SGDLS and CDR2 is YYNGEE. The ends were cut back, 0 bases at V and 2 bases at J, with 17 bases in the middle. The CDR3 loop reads CASSVVRRTKLNYGYTF. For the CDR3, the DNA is TGTGCCAGCAGCGTAGTCCGGAGGACCAAATTAAACTATGGCTACACCTTC.

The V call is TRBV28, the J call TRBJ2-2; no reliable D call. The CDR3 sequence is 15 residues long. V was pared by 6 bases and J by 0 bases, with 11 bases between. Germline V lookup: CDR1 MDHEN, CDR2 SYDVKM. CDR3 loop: CASSWRFANTGELFF. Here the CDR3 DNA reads TGTGCCAGCAGCTGGCGGTTTGCGAACACCGGGGAGCTGTTTTTT.

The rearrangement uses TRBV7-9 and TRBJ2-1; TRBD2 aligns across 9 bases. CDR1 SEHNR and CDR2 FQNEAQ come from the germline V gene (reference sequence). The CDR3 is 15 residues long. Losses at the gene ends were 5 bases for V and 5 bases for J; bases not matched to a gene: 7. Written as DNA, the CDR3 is TGTGCCAGCAGCCAAAGGCGGGAGGGGGACAATGAGCAGTTCTTC. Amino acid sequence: CASSQRREGDNEQFF.

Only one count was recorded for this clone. CDR3 residues: CAISEPGQTTADTF. Written as DNA, the CDR3 is TGTGCCATCAGTGAGCCGGGACAGACCACTGCTGATACCTTC. The rearrangement links TRBV10-3 to TRBJ1-2, with TRBD1 identical over 7 bases. CDR3 length equals 14 residues. Germline V gives CDR1 ENHRY, CDR2 SYGVKD. With 2 bases clipped from V and 14 bases from J, the junction kept 14 bases outside the gene matches.

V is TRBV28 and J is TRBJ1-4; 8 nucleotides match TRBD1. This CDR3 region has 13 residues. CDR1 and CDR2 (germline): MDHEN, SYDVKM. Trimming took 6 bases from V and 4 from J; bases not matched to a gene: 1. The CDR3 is CASSTGGNEKLFF. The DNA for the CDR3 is TGTGCCAGCAGCACAGGGGGTAATGAAAAACTGTTTTTT.

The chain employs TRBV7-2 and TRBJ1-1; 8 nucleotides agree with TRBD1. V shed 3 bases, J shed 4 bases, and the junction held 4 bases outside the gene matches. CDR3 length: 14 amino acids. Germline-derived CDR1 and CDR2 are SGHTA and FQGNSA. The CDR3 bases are TGTGCCAGCAGCTTGGACAGGGTGGGCACTGAAGCTTTCTTT. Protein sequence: CASSLDRVGTEAFF.

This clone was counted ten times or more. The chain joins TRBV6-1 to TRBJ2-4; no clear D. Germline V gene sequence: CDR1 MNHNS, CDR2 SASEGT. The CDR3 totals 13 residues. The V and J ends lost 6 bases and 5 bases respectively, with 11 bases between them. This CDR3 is CASRYRRENIQYF. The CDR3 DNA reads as TGTGCCAGCAGATATCGACGGGAAAACATTCAGTACTTC.

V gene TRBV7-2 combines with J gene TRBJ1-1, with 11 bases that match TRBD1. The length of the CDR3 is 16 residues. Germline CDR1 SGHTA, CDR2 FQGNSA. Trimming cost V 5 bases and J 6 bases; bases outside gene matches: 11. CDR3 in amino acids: CASSPGVGTGGSEAFF. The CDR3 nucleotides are TGTGCCAGCAGCCCCGGGGTCGGGACAGGGGGTTCTGAAGCTTTCTTT.